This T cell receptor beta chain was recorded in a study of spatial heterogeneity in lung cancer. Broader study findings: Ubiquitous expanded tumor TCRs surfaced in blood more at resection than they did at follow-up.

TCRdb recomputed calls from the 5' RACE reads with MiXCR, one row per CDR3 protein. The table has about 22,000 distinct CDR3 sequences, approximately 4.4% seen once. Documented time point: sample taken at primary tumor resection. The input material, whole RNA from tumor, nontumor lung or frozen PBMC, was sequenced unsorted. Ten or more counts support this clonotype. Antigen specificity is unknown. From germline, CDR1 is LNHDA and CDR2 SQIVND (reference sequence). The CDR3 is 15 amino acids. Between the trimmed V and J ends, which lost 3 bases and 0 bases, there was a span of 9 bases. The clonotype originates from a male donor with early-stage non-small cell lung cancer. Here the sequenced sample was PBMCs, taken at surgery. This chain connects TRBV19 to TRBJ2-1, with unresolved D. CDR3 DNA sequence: TGTGCCAGTAGTATTACAGAGAGCTCCTACAATGAGCAGTTCTTC. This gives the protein CASSITESSYNEQFF.